Listed below are T cell receptor beta chains from one sample, sequenced in a study of shared clonotypes between healthy human individuals. Libraries were prepared by immunoSEQ multiplex PCR; TCRdb keeps only in-frame clonotypes and omits some of them. Seen here are 550,000 to 650,000 clones, roughly 96% observed once, and the top ten hold about 0.12%. The source material was naive CD8+ T cells sorted from blood. The receptors shown here come from a woman in her 30s in good health. The CDR3 runs from the conserved cysteine through the conserved F or W. Fields, in order: CDR3 DNA, CDR3 protein, CDR3 length, V gene, D gene, clone size, J gene. D genes are given only for firm matches. Only part of the rows carry a size: once, few, many, or a class if the clone is expanded.

TGTGCCAGCAGTAACGAACTAGCGGGAGGACTATACGAGCAGTACTTC CASSNELAGGLYEQYF 16 TRBV28 TRBD2 - TRBJ2-7
TGTGCCAGCAGTTTATACGGGGGCGACGAGCAGTACTTC CASSLYGGDEQYF 13 TRBV27 - - TRBJ2-7
TGTGCCAGTAGTATTTTAGATACGGAGGATAATGAAAAACTGTTTTTT CASSILDTEDNEKLFF 16 TRBV19 - - TRBJ1-4
TGTGCCAGCAGTAGTAGCCACGAGCAGTACTTC CASSSSHEQYF 11 TRBV6-6 - once TRBJ2-7
TGTGCCAGCAGCTCAACCGGGACAGATGCTAACTATGGCTACACCTTC CASSSTGTDANYGYTF 16 TRBV28 TRBD1 - TRBJ1-2
TGCAGTGCTAGAGTACCTTATGGCTACACCTTC CSARVPYGYTF 11 TRBV20-1 - - TRBJ1-2
TGTGCCAGCAGCGGAGGGAATAATGAAAAACTGTTTTTT CASSGGNNEKLFF 13 TRBV9 - - TRBJ1-4
TGTGCCAGCACCTGGGGGCAGGGGCCATACTCTGGGGCCAACGTCCTGACTTTC CASTWGQGPYSGANVLTF 18 TRBV11-1 - - TRBJ2-6
TGCAGCGTTGAACAGGGGCCCGACGAGCAGTACTTC CSVEQGPDEQYF 12 TRBV29-1 - - TRBJ2-7
TGTGCCAGCAGCCCCGGGGCAGGCCGGGGGACTAATGAAAAACTGTTTTTT CASSPGAGRGTNEKLFF 17 TRBV27 - - TRBJ1-4
TGTGCCAGTAGTATCGGACAGGGCTACGAGCAGTACTTC CASSIGQGYEQYF 13 TRBV19 TRBD1 - TRBJ2-7
TGTGCCAGCAGAAACAGGGGGCGGACTGAAGCTTTCTTT CASRNRGRTEAFF 13 TRBV5-4 TRBD1 once TRBJ1-1
TGTGCCAGCAGCGTAGGGGACAGCGACAATCAGCCCCAGCATTTT CASSVGDSDNQPQHF 15 TRBV9 TRBD1 - TRBJ1-5
TGTGCCAGCAGCCCGGACCTAAACACCGGGGAGCTGTTTTTT CASSPDLNTGELFF 14 TRBV5-5 - - TRBJ2-2
TGCGCCAGCAGCTTGTCGGACTTCTACGAGCAGTACTTC CASSLSDFYEQYF 13 TRBV5-1 - - TRBJ2-7
TGTGCCAGCAGCTGGGGTGGGGGCAGATCCTACGAGCAGTACTTC CASSWGGGRSYEQYF 15 TRBV11-1 - - TRBJ2-7
TGTGCCAGCAGTTACTCGAGTATGGCGCAGTTCTTC CASSYSSMAQFF 12 TRBV6-6 - - TRBJ2-1
TGTGCCAGCAGTTTATTTACAGGGAAATACACAGATACGCAGTATTTT CASSLFTGKYTDTQYF 16 TRBV28 - - TRBJ2-3
TGTGCCAGCAGCTTTTTGGGGAGCTCTGGAAACACCATATATTTT CASSFLGSSGNTIYF 15 TRBV5-6 - - TRBJ1-3
TGTGCCAGCAGCCAGGGGACCCGAGGGGAAAAACTGTTTTTT CASSQGTRGEKLFF 14 TRBV16 - - TRBJ1-4
TGTGCCAGCAGCTTAGGAGCGGGAGGGCCGGATACGCAGTATTTT CASSLGAGGPDTQYF 15 TRBV11-2 TRBD2 - TRBJ2-3
TGTGCCAGCAGGGAAGGTCACGGGGAGCAGTACTTC CASREGHGEQYF 12 TRBV6-1 - - TRBJ2-7
TGTGCCAGCAGTTTATCGGGGGCAGGGGAGCTGTTTTTT CASSLSGAGELFF 13 TRBV28 - - TRBJ2-2
TGTGCCAGCAGCGTAGGATACACCAATGAGCAGTTCTTC CASSVGYTNEQFF 13 TRBV9 - once TRBJ2-1
TGTGCCAGCACAGGGTGGCCAGGGAGCGGGGAGCTGTTTTTT CASTGWPGSGELFF 14 TRBV2 - once TRBJ2-2
TGTGCCAAAACGACACAGGGGTCACGAAACACCATATATTTT CAKTTQGSRNTIYF 14 TRBV2 TRBD1 - TRBJ1-3
TGTGCCAGTCGGCTCCAAAGCAACTATGGCTACACCTTC CASRLQSNYGYTF 13 TRBV28 - - TRBJ1-2
TGCGCCAGCAGCTTGAGTCTCGTGTCCCCAGCGGGATTCATCTTGTTAAGTGGGTACGAGCAGTACTTC CASSLSLVSPAGFILLSGYEQYF 23 TRBV5-1 TRBD2 - TRBJ2-7
TGTGCCAGTAGTATAGACTCACGCCTGCCGGGAACCCACAGTGAGCAGTTCTTC CASSIDSRLPGTHSEQFF 18 TRBV19 - - TRBJ2-1
TGTGCCAGTTCTATGCCGGGACTAGAATTTAATGAGCAGTTCTTC CASSMPGLEFNEQFF 15 TRBV27 TRBD2 - TRBJ2-1
TGTGCCAGCAGCGCCGGACAGGGGGCTCTTGACCAGCCCCAGCATTTT CASSAGQGALDQPQHF 16 TRBV7-8 TRBD1 - TRBJ1-5
TGTGCCAGCAGCCACCCAGGAGAGGGTACTGGAAACACCATATATTTT CASSHPGEGTGNTIYF 16 TRBV5-6 - once TRBJ1-3
TGTGCCACCAGCAAGAGGACAGAACCCAATCAGCCCCAGCATTTT CATSKRTEPNQPQHF 15 TRBV15 - - TRBJ1-5
TGTGCCAGCAGCGTAGCGGGGACGACAGGGGGCGAATCCTACGAGCAGTACTTC CASSVAGTTGGESYEQYF 18 TRBV9 TRBD1 once TRBJ2-7
TGTGCCAGCAAAGTAGCGGGAGGCCCAGATACGCAGTATTTT CASKVAGGPDTQYF 14 TRBV27 TRBD2 - TRBJ2-3
TGTGCCAGCAGCCAAGGTTCGGGACTAGTGACAGATACGCAGTATTTT CASSQGSGLVTDTQYF 16 TRBV4-2 TRBD2 - TRBJ2-3
TGTGCCATCAGTGAGAGGCCAGGGGGAGGACTAGCGGGAGTCGGCGAGCAGTACTTC CAISERPGGGLAGVGEQYF 19 TRBV10-3 TRBD2 - TRBJ2-7
TGTGCCTGGACCTACGGGGGGGAGCAGTTCTTC CAWTYGGEQFF 11 TRBV30 TRBD2 - TRBJ2-1
TGTGCCAGCAGCTTGGGACCGACTATTAACTACGAGCAGTACTTC CASSLGPTINYEQYF 15 TRBV5-6 - - TRBJ2-7
TGTGCCAGCAGTCACCTAGGAAAACAAGGTGGATACGAGCAGTACTTC CASSHLGKQGGYEQYF 16 TRBV27 - - TRBJ2-7
TGTGCCAGCAGTTTAGGAGGGATCTCCTACAATGAGCAGTTCTTC CASSLGGISYNEQFF 15 TRBV27 - - TRBJ2-1
TGTGCCAGCAGTGAAGGGGCGGGGTGGGGAAACACCATATATTTT CASSEGAGWGNTIYF 15 TRBV6-1 - once TRBJ1-3
TGTGCCAGCAGGCGGAACGAGAGGCGGGCAGATACGCAGTATTTT CASRRNERRADTQYF 15 TRBV27 - - TRBJ2-3
TGTGCCAGCAGCTTGGTCGGGGAACACTCCTACGAGCAGTACTTC CASSLVGEHSYEQYF 15 TRBV5-8 - - TRBJ2-7
TGTGCCAGCAGTTTATGGGACGGAACCTACGAGCAGTACTTC CASSLWDGTYEQYF 14 TRBV28 - - TRBJ2-7
TGTGCCAGCAGTAAATCGGACCGGCCCAACTATGGCTACACCTTC CASSKSDRPNYGYTF 15 TRBV27 - - TRBJ1-2
TGTGCCAGCAGTTTATCGGTTTCTGGGGGGCGAAACGAGCAGTACTTC CASSLSVSGGRNEQYF 16 TRBV27 - - TRBJ2-7
TGTGCCAGCAGCCCAAAAATCGGTCTAGCGGAGGTGGAGACCCAGTACTTC CASSPKIGLAEVETQYF 17 TRBV11-2 TRBD2 - TRBJ2-5
TGTGCCAGCAGCCCTGAGGGGCCCAGGGCTGGCTACACCTTC CASSPEGPRAGYTF 14 TRBV14 - - TRBJ1-2